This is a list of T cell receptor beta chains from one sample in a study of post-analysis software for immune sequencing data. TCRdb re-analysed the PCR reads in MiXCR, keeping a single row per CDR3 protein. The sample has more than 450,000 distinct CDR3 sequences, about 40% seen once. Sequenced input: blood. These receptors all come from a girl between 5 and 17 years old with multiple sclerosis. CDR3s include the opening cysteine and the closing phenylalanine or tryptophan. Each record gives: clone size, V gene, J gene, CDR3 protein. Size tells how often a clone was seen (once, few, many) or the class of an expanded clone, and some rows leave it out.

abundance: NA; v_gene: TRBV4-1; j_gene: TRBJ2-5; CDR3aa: CASSRTGRGETQYF
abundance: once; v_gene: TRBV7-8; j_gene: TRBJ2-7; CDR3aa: CASSSTSGRAGNEQYF
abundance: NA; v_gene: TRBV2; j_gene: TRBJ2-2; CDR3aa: CASTYPGLNTGELFF
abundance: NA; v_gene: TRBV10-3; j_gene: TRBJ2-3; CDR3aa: CAISDLASPGAQYF
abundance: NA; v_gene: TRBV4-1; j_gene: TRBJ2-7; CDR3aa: CASSQEGFSYEQYF
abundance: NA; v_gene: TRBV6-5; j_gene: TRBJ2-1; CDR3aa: CASSHVPANQNEQFF
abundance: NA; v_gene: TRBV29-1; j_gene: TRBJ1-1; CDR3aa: CSVGSRMNTEAFF
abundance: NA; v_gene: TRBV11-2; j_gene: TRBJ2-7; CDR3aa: CASSLERAIYEQYF
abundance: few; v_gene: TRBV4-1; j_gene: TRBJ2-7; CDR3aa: CASSQDQAGLYEQYF
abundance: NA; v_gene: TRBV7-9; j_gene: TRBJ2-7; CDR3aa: CASTRGQAYEQYF
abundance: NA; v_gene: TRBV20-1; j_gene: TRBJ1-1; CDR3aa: CSARRGPANTEAFF
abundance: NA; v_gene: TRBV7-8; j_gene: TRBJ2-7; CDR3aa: CASSFRLAGVGEQYF
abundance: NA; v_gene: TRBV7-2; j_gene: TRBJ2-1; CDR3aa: CASTGIGSDRYNEQFF
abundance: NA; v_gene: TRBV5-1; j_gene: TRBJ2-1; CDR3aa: CASRRNNEQFF
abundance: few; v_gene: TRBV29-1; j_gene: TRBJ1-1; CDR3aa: CSGGQYSTEAFF
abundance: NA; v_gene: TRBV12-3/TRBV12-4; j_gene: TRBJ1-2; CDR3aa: CASRSGQSYGYTF
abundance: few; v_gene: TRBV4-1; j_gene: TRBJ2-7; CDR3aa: CASSPLGRSYEQYF
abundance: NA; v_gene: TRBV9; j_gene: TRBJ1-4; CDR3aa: CASSRRQGSNEKRFF
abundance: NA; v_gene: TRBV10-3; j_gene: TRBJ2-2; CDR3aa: CAIGGTGGPGELFF
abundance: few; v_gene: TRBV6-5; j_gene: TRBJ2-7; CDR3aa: CASSRGQAQSYEQYF
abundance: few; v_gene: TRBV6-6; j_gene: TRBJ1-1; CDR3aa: CASSPGPKSEAFF
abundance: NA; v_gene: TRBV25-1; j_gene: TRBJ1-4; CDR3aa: CASSETSATNEKLFF
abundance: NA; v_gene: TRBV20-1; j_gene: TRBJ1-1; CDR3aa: CSARDRGWGAFF
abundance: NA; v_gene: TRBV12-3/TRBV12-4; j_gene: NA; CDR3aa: CASSQGVAEQYF
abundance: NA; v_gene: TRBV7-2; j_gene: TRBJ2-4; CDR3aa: CASSSLPRVQGLGKNIQYF
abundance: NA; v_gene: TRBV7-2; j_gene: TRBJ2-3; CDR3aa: CASSLDLAGGLRDTQYF
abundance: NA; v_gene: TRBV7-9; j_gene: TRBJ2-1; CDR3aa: CASSRSPGDEQFF
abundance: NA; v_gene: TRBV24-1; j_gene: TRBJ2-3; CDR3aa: CATGLYSTDTQYF
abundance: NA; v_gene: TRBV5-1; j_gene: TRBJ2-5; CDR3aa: CASSPWTSGRETQYF
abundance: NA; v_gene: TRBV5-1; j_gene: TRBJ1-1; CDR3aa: CASSSVGLWTEAFF
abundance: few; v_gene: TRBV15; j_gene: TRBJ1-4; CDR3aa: CATSIWDRTTNEKLFF
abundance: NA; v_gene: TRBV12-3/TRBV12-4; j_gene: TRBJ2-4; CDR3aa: CASIKGGTQYF
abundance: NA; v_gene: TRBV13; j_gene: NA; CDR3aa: CASSPGTGGMGIQYF
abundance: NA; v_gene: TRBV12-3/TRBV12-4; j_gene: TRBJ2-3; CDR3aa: CASSLASRGVRAQYF
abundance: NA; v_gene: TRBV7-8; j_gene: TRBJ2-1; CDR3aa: CASSLDRDPTSNEQFF
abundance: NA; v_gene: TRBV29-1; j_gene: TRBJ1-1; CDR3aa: CSVAPRNTEAFF
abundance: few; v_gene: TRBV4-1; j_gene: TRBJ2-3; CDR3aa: CASRGTYTDTQYF
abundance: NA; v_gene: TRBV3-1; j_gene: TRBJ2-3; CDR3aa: CASSQDLEGPQYF
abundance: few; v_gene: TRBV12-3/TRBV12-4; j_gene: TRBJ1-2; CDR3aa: CATGQTDNYGYTF
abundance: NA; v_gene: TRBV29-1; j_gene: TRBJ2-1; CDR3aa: CSAHRGGGNEQFF
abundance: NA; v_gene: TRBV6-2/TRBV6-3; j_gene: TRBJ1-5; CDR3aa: CASSYWDVRNQPQHF
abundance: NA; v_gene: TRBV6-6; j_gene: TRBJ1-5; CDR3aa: CASSYQQGSNQPQHF
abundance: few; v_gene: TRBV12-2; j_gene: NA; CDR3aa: CASRLGNREYEQYF
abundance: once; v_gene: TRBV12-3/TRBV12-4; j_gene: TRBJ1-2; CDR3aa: CASSLKGADGYTF